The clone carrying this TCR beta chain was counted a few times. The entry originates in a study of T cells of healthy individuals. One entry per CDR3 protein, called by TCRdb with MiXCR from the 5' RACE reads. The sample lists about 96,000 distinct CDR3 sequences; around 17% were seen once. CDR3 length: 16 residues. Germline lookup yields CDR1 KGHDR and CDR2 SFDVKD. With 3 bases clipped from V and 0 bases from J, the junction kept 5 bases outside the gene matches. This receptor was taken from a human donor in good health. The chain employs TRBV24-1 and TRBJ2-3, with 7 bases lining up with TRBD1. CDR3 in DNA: TGTGCCACCAGTGATCCACAGGGGCGAAGCACAGATACGCAGTATTTT. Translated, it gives CATSDPQGRSTDTQYF.